The entry below gives a single T cell receptor beta chain sequence along with its context. The CDR3 consists of 17 residues. Germline-derived CDR1 and CDR2 are SGHAT and FQNNGV. The V segment lost 1 base and the J segment 5 bases; nucleotides outside the gene matches: 10. This specimen belongs to a study of blood T cell repertoires in COVID-19. For the study at large: COVID-19 samples, acute and convalescent, were from the United States, Italy and Spain. PBMCs, B-cell-depleted T cells, or T cells were the source of the cDNA or gDNA that made up the material.

Methods used by the authors: Reference gene primer amplification gave estimated nucleated cell counts. Assay: immunoSEQ multiplex PCR; the TCRdb copy retains only in-frame clones and omits some. Clone size and V and J calls were adopted from that table, with D and trimming inferred from the DNA. In the table there are around 180,000 clones, less than 85% of which are singletons. The source is a woman aged 80 or older with acute or convalescent COVID-19. The sequenced material came from peripheral blood. The V and J genes are TRBV11-2 and TRBJ2-7; 11 bases map to TRBD2. The CDR3 sequence is CASSLGLTSGRIDEQYF. The CDR3 DNA reads as TGTGCCAGCAGCTTAGGGCTTACTAGCGGGAGAATCGACGAGCAGTACTTC.